This T cell receptor beta chain was captured by sequencing in a study of shared clonotypes between healthy human individuals. Background on the study: Three plates each covered CD4 naive and memory; CD8 naive two, CD8 memory one. Whole-study findings and limits: Limitation of the genetic and exposure-history diversity represented came from the few donors.

Naive CD8 cells, CD45RO-negative and positively selected for CCR7, excluded terminally differentiated effector memory CD45RA+ cells. Healthy and HIV-negative, the adult donors had no recent acute infections or vaccinations. Here immunoSEQ multiplex PCR was the method, and the copy in TCRdb shows in-frame clones only, minus some. The profile covers roughly 770,000 clones, with 95% to 97% appearing a single time and over 0.2% taken by the ten largest. The trim removed 2 bases at V and 6 bases at J, leaving 10 bases unmatched. Germline V lookup: CDR1 SGHKS, CDR2 YYEKEE (reference sequence). The CDR3 sequence is 16 residues long. Remarks on this clone: As yet, its antigen is unknown.

The origin of this receptor is a man younger than 45 in good health. Sequenced material: naive CD8+ T cells sorted from blood. This chain uses TRBV5-5 with TRBJ2-7; 11 bases fit TRBD2. DNA of the CDR3: TGTGCCAGCAGCTTACCCGGACTAGCGGGTGGCAGCGAGCAGTACTTC. Amino acids: CASSLPGLAGGSEQYF. The whole variable domain, remainder taken from reference TRBV5-5 and TRBJ2-7, is DAGVTQSPTHLIKTRGQQVTLRCSPISGHKSVSWYQQVLGQGPQFIFQYYEKEERGRGNFPDRFSARQFPNYSSELNVNALLLGDSALYLCASSLPGLAGGSEQYFGPGTRLTVT.